The entry that follows covers one TCR beta chain sequence. Its antigen remains unknown. V was shortened by 4 bases and J by 3 bases, with 7 bases between the two germline ends. The CDR3 length is 12 residues. Germline loops: CDR1 SEHNR, CDR2 FQNEAQ (reference sequence). The sample belongs to a study of cytomegalovirus exposure and HLA in healthy donors. Study-wide background: In a previous analysis, around 110 million unique TCR beta sequences were found from 150 million to 200 million T cells. Study-wide results and caveats: Some TCR beta chains (more than 150 of them) were listed as cytomegalovirus-associated. The classifier reportedly diagnosed cytomegalovirus status with high specificity and sensitivity. Associated with HLA alleles at 0.05 false discovery rate in a later analysis were approximately 17,000 TCR beta sequences.

PCR involved 60 Vbeta and 13 Jbeta primers. Only in-frame clones appear in the TCRdb table, and some are missing; sequencing was by immunoSEQ multiplex PCR. The top ten clones hold almost 7% of a sample with about 140,000 clones, around three quarters of them seen once. The sequencing sample was made of PBMCs. The clonotype originates from a man between 40 and 49 years old in good health and CMV-seropositive. The chain uses TRBV7-9 and TRBJ2-7; D gene ambiguous. CDR3 amino acids: CASSSTDYEQYF. CDR3 in DNA: TGTGCCAGCAGCTCTACAGACTACGAGCAGTACTTC.